Listed below are T cell receptor beta chains from one sample, sequenced in a study of T cells in Graves' hyperthyroidism and ophthalmopathy. Via MiXCR, TCRdb re-called the multiplex PCR reads, giving one row per CDR3 protein. This sample carries under 550,000 distinct CDR3 sequences, less than 20% of them seen once, and the ten largest clones take 40% to 50%. Sequenced: blood. The receptor source for this set is a man in his forties or fifties with Graves' ophthalmopathy. CDR3s include the opening cysteine and the closing phenylalanine or tryptophan. The D gene is left open where the match is weak. Clone sizes are given selectively: once, few, many, or a class where the clone is expanded.

size: few; D: .; J: TRBJ2-5; V: TRBV15; CDR3: CATSRDQDSSREQETQYF; DNA: TGTGCCACCAGCAGAGACCAGGACTCTTCGAGGGAGCAAGAGACCCAGTACTTC
size: few; D: .; J: TRBJ2-5; V: TRBV15; CDR3: CATSDSKETQYF; DNA: TGTGCCACCAGCGACAGTAAAGAGACCCAGTACTTC
size: .; D: .; J: TRBJ2-3; V: TRBV28; CDR3: CASSLEKPDTQYF; DNA: TGTGCCAGCAGTCTAGAGAAACCGGATACGCAGTATTTT
size: few; D: .; J: TRBJ2-5; V: TRBV5-1; CDR3: CASSLWTEQETQYF; DNA: TGCGCCAGCAGCTTGTGGACAGAGCAAGAGACCCAGTACTTC
size: few; D: TRBD2; J: TRBJ2-3; V: TRBV15; CDR3: CATRTTSGGSRSTDTQYF; DNA: TGTGCCACCAGGACGACTAGCGGGGGATCCCGTAGCACAGATACGCAGTATTTT
size: .; D: TRBD1; J: TRBJ1-4; V: TRBV2; CDR3: CASADRVGEKLFF; DNA: TGTGCCAGCGCTGACAGGGTCGGTGAAAAACTGTTTTTT
size: .; D: .; J: TRBJ2-1; V: TRBV28; CDR3: CASRRTVITYNEQFF; DNA: TGTGCCAGCAGACGCACAGTAATCACCTACAATGAGCAGTTCTTC
size: many; D: TRBD1; J: TRBJ2-7; V: TRBV5-1; CDR3: CASKEQGASYEQYF; DNA: TGCGCCAGCAAGGAACAGGGGGCCTCCTACGAGCAGTACTTC
size: .; D: .; J: TRBJ2-2; V: TRBV6-2/TRBV6-3; CDR3: CASSQRAPLAGELFF; DNA: TGTGCCAGCTCCCAGCGGGCCCCCCTTGCCGGGGAGCTGTTTTTT
size: .; D: .; J: TRBJ1-4; V: TRBV24-1; CDR3: CATSDSTGPNEKLFF; DNA: TGTGCCACCAGTGATTCTACAGGACCTAATGAAAAACTGTTTTTT
size: few; D: TRBD2; J: TRBJ2-3; V: TRBV18; CDR3: CASSPLSGALVDTQYF; DNA: TGTGCCAGCTCACCACTAAGCGGGGCCTTGGTAGATACGCAGTATTTT
size: few; D: .; J: TRBJ1-1; V: TRBV6-1; CDR3: CASSEPEAFF; DNA: TGTGCCAGCAGTGAACCTGAAGCTTTCTTT
size: few; D: TRBD1; J: TRBJ1-6; V: TRBV6-5; CDR3: CASSYPKTGGGSPLHF; DNA: TGTGCCAGCAGTTACCCTAAGACAGGGGGCGGTTCACCCCTCCACTTT
size: many; D: TRBD1; J: TRBJ2-7; V: TRBV18; CDR3: CASSERGTATYEQYF; DNA: TGTGCCAGCTCAGAAAGAGGGACAGCCACCTACGAGCAGTACTTC
size: .; D: .; J: TRBJ2-3; V: TRBV7-2; CDR3: CASSSTRVRYTDTQYF; DNA: TGTGCCAGCAGCTCGACCAGAGTCCGATACACAGATACGCAGTATTTT
size: many; D: .; J: TRBJ2-7; V: TRBV6-1; CDR3: CASSEQWGTYEQYF; DNA: TGTGCCAGCAGTGAACAGTGGGGCACCTACGAGCAGTACTTC
size: .; D: TRBD2; J: TRBJ2-3; V: TRBV6-2/TRBV6-3; CDR3: CASRRAGGPTDTQYF; DNA: TGTGCCAGCAGGAGGGCGGGGGGCCCCACAGATACGCAGTATTTT
size: .; D: .; J: TRBJ2-1; V: TRBV20-1; CDR3: CSAIGPPYYNEQFF; DNA: TGCAGTGCTATAGGGCCCCCCTACTACAATGAGCAGTTCTTC
size: .; D: .; J: TRBJ2-6; V: TRBV7-3; CDR3: CASRVNTKGSLRTTVLTF; DNA: TGTGCCAGCAGGGTTAACACAAAGGGAAGTTTAAGGACCACCGTCCTGACTTTC
size: many; D: .; J: TRBJ2-1; V: TRBV11-2; CDR3: CASSPTLGNEQFF; DNA: TGTGCCAGCAGCCCCACGTTAGGGAATGAGCAGTTCTTC
size: many; D: TRBD1; J: TRBJ2-1; V: TRBV2; CDR3: CASRRQGEAWNEQFF; DNA: TGTGCCAGCAGGAGACAGGGAGAAGCTTGGAATGAGCAGTTCTTC
size: few; D: TRBD1; J: TRBJ1-1; V: TRBV20-1; CDR3: CSARDRDRGRMNTEAFF; DNA: TGCAGTGCTAGAGATCGGGACAGGGGGCGAATGAACACTGAAGCTTTCTTT
size: .; D: .; J: TRBJ1-2; V: TRBV2; CDR3: CASKSNYGYTF; DNA: TGTGCCAGCAAGTCTAACTATGGCTACACCTTC
size: .; D: .; J: TRBJ2-4; V: TRBV4-2; CDR3: CASSQETNIQYF; DNA: TGTGCCAGCAGCCAAGAAACAAACATTCAGTACTTC
size: many; D: TRBD2; J: TRBJ2-1; V: TRBV7-2; CDR3: CASSLRGRLAGGTFDEQFF; DNA: TGTGCCAGCAGCTTGAGGGGTCGACTAGCGGGGGGCACCTTCGATGAGCAGTTCTTC
size: many; D: .; J: TRBJ1-6; V: TRBV12-3/TRBV12-4; CDR3: CASSYDLEGRASPLHF; DNA: TGTGCCAGCAGCTATGACTTAGAGGGGAGGGCTTCACCCCTCCACTTT
size: .; D: .; J: TRBJ1-6; V: TRBV7-3; CDR3: CASSAPGHFPSSYNSPLHF; DNA: TGTGCCAGCAGCGCTCCGGGACACTTTCCAAGCTCCTATAATTCACCCCTCCACTTT
size: .; D: .; J: TRBJ2-2; V: TRBV30; CDR3: CACSSGPQFTGELFF; DNA: TGTGCCTGTTCCTCGGGACCACAATTCACCGGGGAGCTGTTTTTT
size: many; D: .; J: TRBJ1-5; V: TRBV12-3/TRBV12-4; CDR3: CASSLSLRGQPQHF; DNA: TGTGCCAGCAGTTTAAGCCTCCGGGGCCAGCCCCAGCATTTT
size: .; D: .; J: TRBJ2-3; V: TRBV7-8; CDR3: CASSLILGYTDTQYF; DNA: TGTGCCAGCAGCTTAATTCTAGGATACACAGATACGCAGTATTTT
size: .; D: .; J: TRBJ2-7; V: TRBV7-8; CDR3: CASSPSVGYADEQYF; DNA: TGTGCCAGCAGCCCTAGCGTGGGTTACGCGGACGAGCAGTACTTC
size: .; D: TRBD1; J: TRBJ2-1; V: TRBV9; CDR3: CASEEGGGNEQFF; DNA: TGTGCCAGCGAGGAAGGGGGCGGCAATGAGCAGTTCTTC
size: few; D: TRBD2; J: TRBJ2-5; V: TRBV6-5; CDR3: CASSYSREGSRETQYF; DNA: TGTGCCAGCAGTTACTCTAGGGAGGGCTCGCGGGAGACCCAGTACTTC
size: many; D: TRBD2; J: TRBJ2-7; V: TRBV30; CDR3: CAWSPGLASYEQYF; DNA: TGTGCCTGGAGCCCCGGACTAGCGAGCTACGAGCAGTACTTC
size: .; D: TRBD2; J: TRBJ2-5; V: TRBV24-1; CDR3: CATSDSGTSRTQYF; DNA: TGTGCCACCAGTGACTCCGGGACTAGTAGGACCCAGTACTTC
size: .; D: TRBD1; J: TRBJ1-2; V: TRBV7-6; CDR3: CASSLAGGESDGYTF; DNA: TGTGCCAGCAGCCTAGCAGGGGGCGAATCTGACGGCTACACCTTC
size: many; D: .; J: TRBJ1-1; V: TRBV2; CDR3: CASAGQWNTEAFF; DNA: TGTGCCAGCGCCGGACAGTGGAACACTGAAGCTTTCTTT
size: .; D: .; J: TRBJ2-2; V: TRBV20-1; CDR3: CSAERQVNTGELFF; DNA: TGCAGTGCCGAGAGACAGGTGAACACCGGGGAGCTGTTTTTT
size: many; D: TRBD1; J: TRBJ2-7; V: TRBV2; CDR3: CASSGQGLSYEQYF; DNA: TGTGCCAGCAGTGGACAGGGGCTATCCTACGAGCAGTACTTC
size: many; D: TRBD1; J: TRBJ1-2; V: TRBV28; CDR3: CASSSSAGGVYGYTF; DNA: TGTGCCAGCAGTTCATCGGCAGGGGGCGTATATGGCTACACCTTC